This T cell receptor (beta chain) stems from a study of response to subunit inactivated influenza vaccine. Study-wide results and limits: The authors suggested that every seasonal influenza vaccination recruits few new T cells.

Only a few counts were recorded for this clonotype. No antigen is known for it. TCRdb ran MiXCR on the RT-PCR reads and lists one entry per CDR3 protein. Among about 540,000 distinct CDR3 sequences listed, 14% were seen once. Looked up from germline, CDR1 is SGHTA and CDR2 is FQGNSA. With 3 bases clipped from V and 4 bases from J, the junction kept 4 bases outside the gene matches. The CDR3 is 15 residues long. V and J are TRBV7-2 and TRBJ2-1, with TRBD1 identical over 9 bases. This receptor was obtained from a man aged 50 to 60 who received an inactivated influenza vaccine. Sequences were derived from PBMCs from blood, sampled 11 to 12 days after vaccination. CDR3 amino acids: CASSFGTGSYNEQFF. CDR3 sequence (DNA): TGTGCCAGCAGCTTCGGGACAGGGTCGTACAATGAGCAGTTCTTC.